The 11 T cell receptor beta chains below all came from one sample that was sequenced in a study of T cells in Graves' hyperthyroidism and ophthalmopathy. TCR beta CDR3 regions were amplified from RNA transcripts. The HTBI set primed first-round TCR CDR3 RT-PCR. TCRdb reanalysed the multiplex PCR reads using MiXCR and keeps one entry per CDR3 protein. Found here are 350,000 to 500,000 distinct CDR3 sequences, approximately 13% of them singletons; the top ten hold about 5%. The material sequenced was blood. These receptors originate from a woman aged 18-29 years with Graves' hyperthyroidism.

The chain uses TRBV9 and TRBJ2-5; 11 nucleotides align to TRBD2. The germline CDR1 and CDR2 sequences are SGDLS and YYNGEE. After removal of 2 bases from V and 3 bases from J, the junction contained 3 bases not matched to a gene. The CDR3 totals 15 residues. The CDR3 reads CASSVQGLAEETQYF. CDR3 bases: TGTGCCAGCAGCGTCCAGGGACTAGCGGAAGAGACCCAGTACTTC.

This clonotype was detected ten times or more. The chain is built from TRBV7-2 and TRBJ2-7; 7 positions agree with TRBD2. With 4 bases clipped from V and 4 bases from J, the junction kept 7 bases outside the gene matches. CDR3 length: 14 residues. CDR1 SGHTA and CDR2 FQGNSA come from the germline V gene. The CDR3 here is CASSSRGRAYEQYF. The CDR3 nucleotides read TGTGCCAGCAGCTCCCGGGGGAGGGCTTACGAGCAGTACTTC.

In its sample, this clonotype was seen a few times. Here the CDR3 DNA reads TGTGCCAGCAGCCCCCGGCGGGGGAGCTATGGCTACACCTTC. This translates into CASSPRRGSYGYTF. The chain carries TRBV3-1 and TRBJ1-2; D is possibly TRBD1 (5 bases). The CDR3 has 14 amino acids. V gave up 4 bases and J gave up 4 bases, with 13 bases separating them. Per germline, CDR1 LGHDT and CDR2 YNNKEL (reference sequence).

The chain has TRBV9 and TRBJ1-2; TRBD1 matches at 10 bases. Germline V gene data show CDR1 as SGDLS and CDR2 as YYNGEE. J lost 7 bases, V lost 4 bases, and 10 bases had no gene match. This CDR3 comprises 15 residues. The CDR3 loop is CASSLQDRGPFGYTF. CDR3 sequence (DNA): TGTGCCAGCAGCCTTCAAGACAGGGGGCCCTTTGGCTACACCTTC.

This clonotype has a count of ten or more. This rearrangement joins TRBV6-1 to TRBJ2-1, with 7 bases fitting TRBD2. The CDR3 consists of 15 residues. Trimming at V came to 3 bases and at J to 8 bases, leaving 10 bases not matched to a gene. Germline CDR1 reads MNHNS; CDR2 reads SASEGT. CDR3 in DNA: TGTGCCAGCAGTGACGCGGGACTACTTCTCGATGAGCAGTTCTTC. The encoded protein is CASSDAGLLLDEQFF.

This clonotype was seen at least ten times. The CDR3 loop reads CASSPVRRNTGELFF. The CDR3 region has the DNA TGTGCCAGTTCCCCGGTTAGGCGTAACACCGGGGAGCTGTTTTTT. V is TRBV12-3 or TRBV12-4 and J is TRBJ2-2; D gene unclear. Trimming left V 9 bases short and J 2 bases short, with 16 bases between. The CDR3 is made up of 15 amino acids.

Ten or more counts support this clonotype. The V gene is TRBV7-9, the J gene TRBJ2-6, with 9 bases fitting TRBD1. V was pared by 3 bases and J by 0 bases, with 6 bases of the junction left unmatched. This CDR3 comprises 18 residues. Germline CDR1 is SEHNR and CDR2 is FQNEAQ (reference sequence). The CDR3 bases are TGTGCCAGCAGCTTCTTCGGGACAGGGAGCTCTGGGGCCAACGTCCTGACTTTC. Translation: CASSFFGTGSSGANVLTF.

With respect to this clonotype: The conserved closing phenylalanine or tryptophan is absent in this CDR3, likely reflecting a read error. This chain uses TRBV12-3 or TRBV12-4 with TRBJ1-2; D is unclear. CDR3 length equals 12 residues. Trimming pared 9 bases from V and 8 bases from J, leaving 16 bases between. The CDR3 coding sequence is TGTGCCAGTACGGGTCTCCTCGGGGGCTACACCCTC. Its protein is CASTGLLGGYTL.

The V gene is TRBV6-2 or TRBV6-3, the J gene TRBJ1-4, with 11 positions matching TRBD1. The germline CDR1 and CDR2 sequences are MNHEY and SVGEGT. The length of the CDR3 is 17 residues. J gave up 6 bases and V 6 bases, and 12 bases lay outside the gene matches. The CDR3 loop reads CASSFGQGARLDEKLFF. For the CDR3, the DNA is TGTGCCAGCAGCTTTGGACAGGGGGCGCGGTTGGATGAAAAACTGTTTTTT.

There are many counts of this clonotype. This is likely a read error, given that the CDR3 carries no conserved phenylalanine or tryptophan at its end. The chain carries TRBV27 and TRBJ1-5; D gene ambiguous. Trimming shortened V by 4 bases and J by 6 bases, and 10 bases separated the two germline ends. This CDR3 has 13 residues. Germline CDR1 reads MNHEY; CDR2 reads SMNVEV (reference sequence). CDR3: CASSSGVGQPQHL. The CDR3, as DNA: TGTGCCAGCAGTTCCGGCGTGGGTCAGCCCCAGCATCTT.

In this sample, this clonotype turned up many times. The chain couples TRBV28 to TRBJ1-2; no clear D gene. From germline, CDR1 is MDHEN and CDR2 SYDVKM. Trimming stripped 3 bases from V and 5 bases from J, with 10 bases between. This CDR3 has 13 residues. The CDR3 DNA follows: TGTGCCAGCAGTTTTACGGCCCAGTATGGCTACACCTTC. Translation: CASSFTAQYGYTF.